This TCR beta chain was retrieved from a study of CD8 T cells in ankylosing spondylitis listed by TCRdb under 2017. In the study overall: T cell receptor beta repertoires were profiled in healthy donors and ankylosing spondylitis patients so that disease-linked TCR variants could be found. The whole study cohort included roughly 110 healthy donors and over 20 ankylosing spondylitis patients. Samples of peripheral blood were taken, and for ankylosing spondylitis patients, synovial fluid was collected as well. Overall study results and their limits: Significant enrichment of the disease-linked clones was reported in matched synovial fluid samples from ankylosing spondylitis patients. Some motif variants were previously reported in synovial fluid and blood of reactive arthritis patients, suggesting common disease-initiation mechanisms. A TCR beta motif of about 8 highly homologous amino acid variants appeared characteristic of blood from ankylosing spondylitis patients. A CD8+ phenotype was shown by the disease-linked clones, which were found at relatively low frequencies in peripheral blood.

In the case of this clonotype: There is no known antigen for this receptor. Base-call qualities are not available, and no considerably larger clone is one nucleotide away.

Based on the germline V gene, the CDR1 and CDR2 sequences are SGHRS and YFSETQ. Germline trimming: 2 bases from V, 10 bases from J; junction bases outside gene matches: 14. The CDR3 starts with the cysteine, ends with the phenylalanine, and has 16 residues. Just the 48-base CDR3 DNA is kept, in frame starting at base 1. The data were produced on an Illumina HiSeq 2500. TCR beta libraries were prepared by quantitative 5'-RACE with molecular barcodes. Concerning the study's data processing: A new computational method, built on a probabilistic model of VDJ rearrangement, was used to identify disease-linked TCR variants. The raw public reads went through TCRdb reprocessing: fastp at Q25, MiXCR clone calling, in-frame beta chains kept. Entries are consolidated by CDR3 protein sequence, retaining the most common genes and DNA. The V and J calls and clone size come from TCRdb's table, not from the authors' own analysis. Present in this sample are over 400,000 distinct CDR3 sequences, approximately 26% of which were seen just once. The ten largest clones represent 0.75% to 0.9% of the sample.

This sequence uses TRBV5-1 and TRBJ2-1, with 8 bases in between that match TRBD2. This receptor was identified in a male donor with ankylosing spondylitis. The sample taken for sequencing was blood, either unsorted or a sorted T cell fraction (not recorded which). The nucleotides are TGCGCCAGCAGCTTAACCAGCGGGAGCGTCGTAGGAGAGCAGTTCTTC. Its amino acids are CASSLTSGSVVGEQFF.